A single T cell receptor (beta chain) is shown here with its context. Its antigen is not known. This specimen belongs to a study of response to subunit inactivated influenza vaccine. Study-wide findings and caveats: The authors offered the suggestion that each seasonal influenza vaccination recruits few new T cells.

TCRdb re-analysed the RT-PCR reads in MiXCR, keeping a single row per CDR3 protein. The sample includes some 850,000 distinct CDR3 sequences, roughly 20% of them seen just once. The specimen was PBMCs from blood, collected 5 to 6 days after vaccination. The receptor was derived from a middle-aged man who received an inactivated influenza vaccine.

CDR3 loop: CAWSPREGATVVNEQFF. DNA for the CDR3: TGTGCCTGGAGTCCCCGAGAGGGTGCTACGGTAGTCAATGAGCAGTTCTTC. The rearrangement links TRBV30 to TRBJ2-1, with D tentatively TRBD2 (5 bases). Deletions cut 2 bases from V and 6 bases from J, with 23 bases between. Germline values: CDR1 GTSNPN, CDR2 SVGIG (reference sequence). The length of the CDR3 is 17 residues. The full variable domain, its missing parts supplied by reference TRBV30 and TRBJ2-1, is SQTIHQWPATLVQPVGSPLSLECTVEGTSNPNLYWYRQAAGRGLQLLFYSVGIGQISSEVPQNLSASRPQDRQFILSSKKLLLSDSGFYLCAWSPREGATVVNEQFFGPGTRLTVL.